This T cell receptor (beta chain) derives from a study of T cell changes during pregnancy in multiple sclerosis (dated by TCRdb to between 2018 and 2021). At the level of the whole study: Changes in the T cell repertoire over the course of pregnancy were examined in this study in women with multiple sclerosis.

Libraries were made using the immunoSEQ multiplex PCR assay. TCRdb obtained this table from immuneACCESS and retained in-frame rearrangements with V and J assigned. These tables miss some clones; where compared with another copy, unresolved V genes account for less than half of the shortfall, and the remainder is unexplained. Within this sample are approximately 70,000 clones, with roughly 90% of them counted one time only. Approximately 1.6% of the sample rests with the top ten. V is pared back by 2 bases and J by 1 base, with 11 bases lying between the germline termini. The CDR3 has 14 amino acids, counting the end cysteine and phenylalanine. Only the CDR3 region is kept as DNA, spanning 42 bases read in frame from base 1. Reading the germline V gene gives CDR1 SQVTM and CDR2 ANQGSEA. Remarks on this clone: Its antigen remains undetermined. Within one base of it there is no much larger clone, and no base qualities were kept.

Here the sequenced sample was peripheral blood, taken in the first trimester of pregnancy. The TCR sequence derives from a female donor in good health, enrolled as a control in a pregnancy study. The chain uses TRBV29-1 and TRBJ1-1; the D gene identity is not certain. The CDR3 sequence is CSVEPNPKNTEAFF. The DNA reads TGCAGCGTTGAACCCAATCCAAAGAACACTGAAGCTTTCTTT. This CDR3, with the reference TRBV29-1 and TRBJ1-1 proteins standing in past its ends, gives the full variable domain SAVISQKPSRDICQRGTSLTIQCQVDSQVTMMFWYRQQPGQSLTLIATANQGSEATYESGFVIDKFPISRPNLTFSTLTVSNMSPEDSSIYLCSVEPNPKNTEAFFGQGTRLTVV.